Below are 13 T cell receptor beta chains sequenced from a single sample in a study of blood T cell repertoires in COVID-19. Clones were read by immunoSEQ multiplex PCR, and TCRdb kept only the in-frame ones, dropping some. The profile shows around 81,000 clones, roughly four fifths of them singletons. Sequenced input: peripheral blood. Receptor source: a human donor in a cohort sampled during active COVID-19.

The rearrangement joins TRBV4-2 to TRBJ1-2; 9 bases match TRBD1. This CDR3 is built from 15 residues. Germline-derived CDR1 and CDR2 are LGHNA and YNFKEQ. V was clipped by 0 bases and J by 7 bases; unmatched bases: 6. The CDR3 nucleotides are TGTGCCAGCAGCCAAGACCGGGACAGGGTCCCTGGCTACACCTTC. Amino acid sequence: CASSQDRDRVPGYTF.

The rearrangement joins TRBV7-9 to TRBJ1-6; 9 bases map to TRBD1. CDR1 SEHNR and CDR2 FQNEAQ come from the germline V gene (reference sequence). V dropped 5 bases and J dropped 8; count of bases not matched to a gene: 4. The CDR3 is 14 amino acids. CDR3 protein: CASSKGQGYSPLHF. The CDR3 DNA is TGTGCCAGCAGCAAGGGACAGGGCTATTCACCCCTCCACTTT.

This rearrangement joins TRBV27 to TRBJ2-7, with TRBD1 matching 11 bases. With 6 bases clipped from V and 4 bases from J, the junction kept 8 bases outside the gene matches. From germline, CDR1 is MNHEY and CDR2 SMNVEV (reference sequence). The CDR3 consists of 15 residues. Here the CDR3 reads CASSTGTGGSYEQYF. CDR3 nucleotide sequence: TGTGCCAGCAGCACCGGGACAGGGGGATCTTACGAGCAGTACTTC.

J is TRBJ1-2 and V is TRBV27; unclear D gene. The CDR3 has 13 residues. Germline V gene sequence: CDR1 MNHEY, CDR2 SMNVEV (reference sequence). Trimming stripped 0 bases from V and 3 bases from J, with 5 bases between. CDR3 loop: CASSLSGDYGYTF. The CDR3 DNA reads TGTGCCAGCAGTTTATCCGGGGACTATGGCTACACCTTC.

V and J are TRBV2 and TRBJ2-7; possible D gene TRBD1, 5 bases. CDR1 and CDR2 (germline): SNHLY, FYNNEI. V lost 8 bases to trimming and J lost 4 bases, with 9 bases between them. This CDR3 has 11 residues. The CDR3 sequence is CASGQTYEQYF. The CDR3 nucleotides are TGTGCCAGCGGACAAACATACGAGCAGTACTTC.

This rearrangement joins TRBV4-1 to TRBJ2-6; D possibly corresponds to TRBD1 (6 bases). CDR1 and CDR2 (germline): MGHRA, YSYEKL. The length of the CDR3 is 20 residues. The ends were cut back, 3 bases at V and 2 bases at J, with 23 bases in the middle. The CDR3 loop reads CASSQLSGQMIGTGANVLTF. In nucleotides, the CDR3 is TGCGCCAGCAGCCAGCTATCGGGACAAATGATAGGGACTGGGGCCAACGTCCTGACTTTC.

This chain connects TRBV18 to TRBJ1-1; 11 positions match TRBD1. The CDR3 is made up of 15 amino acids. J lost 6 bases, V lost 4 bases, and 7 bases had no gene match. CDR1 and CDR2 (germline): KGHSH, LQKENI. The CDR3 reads CASSRGQGGLPEAFF. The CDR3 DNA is TGTGCCAGCTCACGGGGACAGGGGGGGTTGCCTGAAGCTTTCTTT. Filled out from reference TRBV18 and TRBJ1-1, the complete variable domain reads NAGVMQNPRHLVRRRGQEARLRCSPMKGHSHVYWYRQLPEEGLKFMVYLQKENIIDESGMPKERFSAEFPKEGPSILRIQQVVRGDSAAYFCASSRGQGGLPEAFFGQGTRLTVV.

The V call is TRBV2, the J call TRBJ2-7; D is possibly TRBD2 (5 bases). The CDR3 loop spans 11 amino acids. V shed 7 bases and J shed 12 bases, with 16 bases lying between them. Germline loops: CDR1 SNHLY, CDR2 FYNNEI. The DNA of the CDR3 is TGTGCCAGCATGAGAGGGATCGGAGGGTACTTC. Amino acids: CASMRGIGGYF.

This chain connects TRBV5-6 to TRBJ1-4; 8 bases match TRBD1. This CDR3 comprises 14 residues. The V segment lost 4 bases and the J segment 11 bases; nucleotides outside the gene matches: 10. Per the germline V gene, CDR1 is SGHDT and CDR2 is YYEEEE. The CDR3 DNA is TGTGCCAGCAGCAACAGGGGGAGAAGGGACAAACTGTTTTTT. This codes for CASSNRGRRDKLFF.

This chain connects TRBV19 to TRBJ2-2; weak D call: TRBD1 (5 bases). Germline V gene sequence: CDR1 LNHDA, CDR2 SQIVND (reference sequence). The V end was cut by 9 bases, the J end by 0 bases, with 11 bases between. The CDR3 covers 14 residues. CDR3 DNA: TGTGCCAGCCAACCGACAGCGAACACCGGGGAGCTGTTTTTT. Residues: CASQPTANTGELFF.

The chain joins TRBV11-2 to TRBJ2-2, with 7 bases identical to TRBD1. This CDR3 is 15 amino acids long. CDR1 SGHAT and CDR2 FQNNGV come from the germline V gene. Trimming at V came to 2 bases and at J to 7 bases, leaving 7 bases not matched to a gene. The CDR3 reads CASSLMTGLGGELFF. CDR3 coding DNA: TGTGCCAGCAGCTTAATGACAGGGCTGGGCGGGGAGCTGTTTTTT.

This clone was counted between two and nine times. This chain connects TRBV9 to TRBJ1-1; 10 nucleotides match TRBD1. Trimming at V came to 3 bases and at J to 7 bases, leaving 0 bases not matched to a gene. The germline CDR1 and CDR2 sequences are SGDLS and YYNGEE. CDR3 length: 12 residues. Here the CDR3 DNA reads TGTGCCAGCAGCGGGACAGGGGGTGAAGCTTTCTTT. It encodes CASSGTGGEAFF.

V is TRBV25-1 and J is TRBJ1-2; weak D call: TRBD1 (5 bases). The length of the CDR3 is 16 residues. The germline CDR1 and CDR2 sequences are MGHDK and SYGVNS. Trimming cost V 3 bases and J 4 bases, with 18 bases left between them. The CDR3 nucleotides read TGTGCCAGCAGTGACCCACTCGGGGGGGGAGGCTATGGCTACACCTTC. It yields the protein CASSDPLGGGGYGYTF.